The entry that follows covers one TCR beta chain sequence. Its antigen is as yet unknown. Data came from immunoSEQ multiplex PCR; TCRdb stores just in-frame clones and leaves some out. This table has approximately 60,000 clones, 94% appearing once. Autoimmune disease history or systemic immunosuppression led to patient exclusion. Losses at the gene ends were 3 bases for V and 4 bases for J; bases not matched to a gene: 6. The CDR3 covers 15 residues. CDR1 and CDR2 from the germline V gene are LNHNV and YYDKDF (reference sequence). The sample belongs to a study of OX40 agonist ivuxolimab in advanced cancers. Whole-study context: Every 2 weeks, patients received ivuxolimab intravenously, dosed at 0.01 to 10 mg/kg.

Notes on the study in general: Averaged across samples, CD8+ T cells carried more expanded clones than CD4+ did.

This sequence was found in an adult with an advanced solid tumor such as melanoma, head and neck, liver or kidney cancer. Material: CD4+ or CD8+ T cells sorted from blood, obtained in a trial of the OX40 agonist ivuxolimab. This rearrangement joins TRBV15 to TRBJ2-3; 8 nucleotides line up with TRBD2. The CDR3 DNA reads as TGTGCCACCAGCAGCATAAGCGGGAGCGCAGATACGCAGTATTTT. Translating gives CATSSISGSADTQYF.